Sequencing of this T cell receptor (beta chain) was carried out in a study of T cell responses to AZD1222 COVID-19 vaccine. Study-level points and caveats: Repertoires were sampled only after the peak T cell response. In the spike-specific TCR repertoire, nearly half reportedly target unmutated variant regions. Spike-wide vaccine-associated CD4 TCRs dominated at 160-218 and 743-854.

Here immunoSEQ multiplex PCR was the method, and the copy in TCRdb shows in-frame clones only, minus some. The sample includes approximately 180,000 clones, 80% to 90% of them seen just once. As for this clone: Its specificity is not known.

The material was peripheral blood, obtained on day 0 of AZD1222 vaccination. This TCR derives from an adult in good health.

DNA for the CDR3: TGTGCCTGGAGTGTCCCGACAATAACCGGGAATCAGCCCCAGCATTTT. Protein sequence: CAWSVPTITGNQPQHF. V and J are TRBV30 and TRBJ1-5, with D unclear. The germline V gene encodes CDR1 GTSNPN and CDR2 SVGIG (reference sequence). The CDR3 length is 16 residues. The V end lost 0 bases, the J end lost 4 bases, and 16 bases lay between the germline ends.